The rows below give T cell receptor beta chains drawn from one sample of a study of T-cell memory formation after mild COVID-19. TCRdb reprocessed the 5' RACE reads with MiXCR, giving one entry per CDR3 protein. Of some 120,000 distinct CDR3 sequences in the sample, approximately 15% are singletons; the top ten hold about 5.2%. The sequenced material came from PBMCs or a T cell subset sorted from them (not recorded which). The receptors shown here come from a man in his late teens or twenties who had mild COVID-19 (a few samples of this study predate the infection). Cell type and time point are not known. CDR3s include the opening cysteine and the closing phenylalanine or tryptophan. The D gene is left open where the match is weak. The size of a clone is reported for some rows only, either as once, few or many, or as a class for expanded clones.

cdr3_nt | cdr3_aa | v_call | d_call | clone_size | j_call
TGCAGTGCTTCGGGACAGCCAAATCAGCCCCAGCATTTT | CSASGQPNQPQHF | TRBV20-1 | TRBD1 | NA | TRBJ1-5
TGCGCCAGCAGCTTCGACGGCGGTGGGGCCAACGTCCTGACTTTC | CASSFDGGGANVLTF | TRBV5-1 | NA | once | TRBJ2-6
TGTGCCAGCAGCCCGGGACAGGGGACACACGGACTGTTTTTT | CASSPGQGTHGLFF | TRBV5-6 | TRBD1 | NA | TRBJ1-4
TGCGCCAGCGCCCGGGACAGAAGAAATGAAAAACTGTTTTTT | CASARDRRNEKLFF | TRBV5-1 | TRBD1 | few | TRBJ1-4
TGTGCCAGCAGGTCCCCGGGACTAGCGGTTAACACCGGGGAGCTGTTTTTT | CASRSPGLAVNTGELFF | TRBV6-2/TRBV6-3 | TRBD2 | few | TRBJ2-2
TGTGCCAGCAGCTTGGTATCTAACAGGGATGGCTACACCTTC | CASSLVSNRDGYTF | TRBV7-9 | NA | NA | TRBJ1-2
TGTGCCAGCAGTCACCTACTAGCGGGTTCCGGGGAGCTGTTTTTT | CASSHLLAGSGELFF | TRBV6-5 | TRBD2 | few | TRBJ2-2
TGCGCCAGCAGCTTGGAACACAGTCAAGAGACCCAGTACTTC | CASSLEHSQETQYF | TRBV5-1 | NA | few | TRBJ2-5
TGCGCCAGCAAGGGGGGCCTTGGCTACACCTTC | CASKGGLGYTF | TRBV4-1 | NA | NA | TRBJ1-2
TGCAGTGCTAGAGGATGGGGGATAATGAACACTGAAGCTTTCTTT | CSARGWGIMNTEAFF | TRBV20-1 | NA | few | TRBJ1-1
TGTGCCAGCAGTTACGTCTTGAACACTGAAGCTTTCTTT | CASSYVLNTEAFF | TRBV6-2/TRBV6-3 | NA | NA | TRBJ1-1
TGTGCCAGCAGCTTATGGGTGGACAATGAGCAGTTCTTC | CASSLWVDNEQFF | TRBV7-2 | NA | few | TRBJ2-1
TGTGCCAGCAGACAAGACGTAGCCAAAAACATTCAGTACTTC | CASRQDVAKNIQYF | TRBV5-4 | NA | few | TRBJ2-4
TGTGCCAGCAGCTTCGCAGGGGGCAATCAGCCCCAGCATTTT | CASSFAGGNQPQHF | TRBV7-9 | NA | few | TRBJ1-5
TGTGCCAGCATTCTGGACGGCTCGAATGAAAAACTGTTTTTT | CASILDGSNEKLFF | TRBV6-2/TRBV6-3 | NA | NA | TRBJ1-4
TGCGCCAGCAGCCAAGATCGACTAGCGGGGGTTAGCTCCTACAATGAGCAGTTCTTC | CASSQDRLAGVSSYNEQFF | TRBV4-3 | TRBD2 | few | TRBJ2-1
TGTGCCAGCAGTTTCGGGCCGGGACTCCCGACGAATACGCAGTATTTT | CASSFGPGLPTNTQYF | TRBV12-3/TRBV12-4 | NA | few | TRBJ2-3
TGCAGTGCTAGCAAAGGAGCGGCAGAGACCCAGTACTTC | CSASKGAAETQYF | TRBV20-1 | NA | NA | TRBJ2-5
TGTGCCAGCACCTTACGGCGCGGCGGGGAGACCCAGTACTTC | CASTLRRGGETQYF | TRBV6-5 | NA | NA | TRBJ2-5
TGTGCCAGCAGTAGACCGTACCAGGGCACAGATACGCAGTATTTT | CASSRPYQGTDTQYF | TRBV2 | NA | NA | TRBJ2-3
TGCGCCAGCAGCTTACAGGGGGGGGGTAATCAGCCCCAGCATTTT | CASSLQGGGNQPQHF | TRBV5-1 | TRBD1 | many | TRBJ1-5
TGTGCCAGCAGCTTTGACACAGGGCCCCGGCAGCCCCAGCATTTT | CASSFDTGPRQPQHF | TRBV5-8 | NA | NA | TRBJ1-5